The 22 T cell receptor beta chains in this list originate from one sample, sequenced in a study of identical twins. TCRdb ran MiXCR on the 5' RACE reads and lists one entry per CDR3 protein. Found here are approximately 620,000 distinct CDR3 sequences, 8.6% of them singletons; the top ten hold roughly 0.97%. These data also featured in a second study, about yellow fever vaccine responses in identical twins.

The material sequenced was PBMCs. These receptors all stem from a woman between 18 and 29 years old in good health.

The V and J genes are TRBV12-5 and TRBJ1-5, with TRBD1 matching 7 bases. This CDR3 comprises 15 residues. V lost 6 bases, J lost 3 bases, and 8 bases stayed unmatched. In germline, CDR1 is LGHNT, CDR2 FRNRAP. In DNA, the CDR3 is TGTGCTAGTGGACCCGACAGGGCCTCCAATCAGCCCCAGCATTTT. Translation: CASGPDRASNQPQHF.

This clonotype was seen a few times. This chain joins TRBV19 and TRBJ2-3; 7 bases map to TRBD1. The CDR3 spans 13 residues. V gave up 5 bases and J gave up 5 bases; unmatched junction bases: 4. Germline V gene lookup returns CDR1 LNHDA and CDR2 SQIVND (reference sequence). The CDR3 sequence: CASSAGTEDTQYF. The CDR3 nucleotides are TGTGCCAGTAGTGCTGGGACAGAAGATACGCAGTATTTT. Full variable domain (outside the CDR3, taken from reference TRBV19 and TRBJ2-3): DGGITQSPKYLFRKEGQNVTLSCEQNLNHDAMYWYRQDPGQGLRLIYYSQIVNDFQKGDIAEGYSVSREKKESFPLTVTSAQKNPTAFYLCASSAGTEDTQYFGPGTRLTVL.

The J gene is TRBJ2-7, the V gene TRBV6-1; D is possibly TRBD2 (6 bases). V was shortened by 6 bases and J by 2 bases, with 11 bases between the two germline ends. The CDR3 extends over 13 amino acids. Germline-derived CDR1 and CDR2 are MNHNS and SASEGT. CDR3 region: CASRVSGTYEQYF. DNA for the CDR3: TGTGCCAGCAGAGTTAGCGGAACCTACGAGCAGTACTTC.

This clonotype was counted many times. The CDR3 sequence is CASTIGQGNEQFF. The CDR3 bases are TGTGCCAGCACCATTGGCCAGGGGAATGAGCAGTTCTTC. The chain combines TRBV5-6 with TRBJ2-1; D might be TRBD1 (6 bases). CDR1 and CDR2 (germline): SGHDT, YYEEEE. CDR3 size: 13 residues. V shed 6 bases and J shed 7 bases, with 14 bases lying between them.

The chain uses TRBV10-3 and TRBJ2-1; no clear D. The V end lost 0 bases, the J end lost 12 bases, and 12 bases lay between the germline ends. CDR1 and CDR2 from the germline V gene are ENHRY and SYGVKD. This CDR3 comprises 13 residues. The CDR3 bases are TGTGCCATCAGTGAGTCTGGTGGCAGGTGGCAGTTCTTC. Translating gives CAISESGGRWQFF.

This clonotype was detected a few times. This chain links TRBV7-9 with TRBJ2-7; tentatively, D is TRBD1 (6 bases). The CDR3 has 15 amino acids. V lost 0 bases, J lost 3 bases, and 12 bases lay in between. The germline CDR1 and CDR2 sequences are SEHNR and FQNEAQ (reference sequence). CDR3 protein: CASSLAQGTYYEQYF. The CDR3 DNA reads TGTGCCAGCAGCTTAGCGCAGGGGACCTACTACGAGCAGTACTTC.

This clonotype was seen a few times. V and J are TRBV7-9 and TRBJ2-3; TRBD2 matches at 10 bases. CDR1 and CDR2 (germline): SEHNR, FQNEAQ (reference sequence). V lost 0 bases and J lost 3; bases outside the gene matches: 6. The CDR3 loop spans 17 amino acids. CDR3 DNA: TGTGCCAGCAGCTTAGCGCCCAGCGGGGGGGCAACAGATACGCAGTATTTT. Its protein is CASSLAPSGGATDTQYF.

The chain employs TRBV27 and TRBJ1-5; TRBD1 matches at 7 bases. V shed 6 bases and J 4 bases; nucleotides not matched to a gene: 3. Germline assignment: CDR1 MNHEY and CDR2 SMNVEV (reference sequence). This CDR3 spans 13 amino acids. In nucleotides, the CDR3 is TGTGCCAGCAGGTTGACAGGGAATCAGCCCCAGCATTTT. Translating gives CASRLTGNQPQHF.

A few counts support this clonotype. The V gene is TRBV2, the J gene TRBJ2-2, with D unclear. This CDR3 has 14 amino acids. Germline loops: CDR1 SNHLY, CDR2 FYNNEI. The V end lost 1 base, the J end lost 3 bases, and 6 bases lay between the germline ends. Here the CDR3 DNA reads TGTGCCAGCAGTGAAGACAGCTACACCGGGGAGCTGTTTTTT. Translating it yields CASSEDSYTGELFF.

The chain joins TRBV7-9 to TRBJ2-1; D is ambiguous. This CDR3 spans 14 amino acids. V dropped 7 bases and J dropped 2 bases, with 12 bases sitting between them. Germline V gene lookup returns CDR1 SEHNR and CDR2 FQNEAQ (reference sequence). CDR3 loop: CASTTISAYNEQFF. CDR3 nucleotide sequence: TGTGCCAGCACAACGATATCAGCCTACAATGAGCAGTTCTTC.

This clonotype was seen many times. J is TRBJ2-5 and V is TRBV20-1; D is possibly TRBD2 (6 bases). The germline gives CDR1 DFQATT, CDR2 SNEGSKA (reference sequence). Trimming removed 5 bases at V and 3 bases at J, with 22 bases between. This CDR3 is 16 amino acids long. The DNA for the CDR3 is TGCAGTGCTGACCGATTCGGGGGTAGAGAAAAAGAGACCCAGTACTTC. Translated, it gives CSADRFGGREKETQYF.

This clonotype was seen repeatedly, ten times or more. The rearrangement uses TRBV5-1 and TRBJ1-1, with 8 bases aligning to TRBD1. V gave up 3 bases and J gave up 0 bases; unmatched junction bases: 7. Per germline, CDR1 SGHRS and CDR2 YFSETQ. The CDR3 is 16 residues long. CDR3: CASSSGQGLLNTEAFF. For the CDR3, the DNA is TGCGCCAGCAGCTCTGGACAGGGTCTACTGAACACTGAAGCTTTCTTT. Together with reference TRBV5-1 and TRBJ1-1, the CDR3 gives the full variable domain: KAGVTQTPRYLIKTRGQQVTLSCSPISGHRSVSWYQQTPGQGLQFLFEYFSETQRNKGNFPGRFSGRQFSNSRSEMNVSTLELGDSALYLCASSSGQGLLNTEAFFGQGTRLTVV.

CDR3 sequence reads: CASSQGRGDLQETQYF. The CDR3, as DNA: TGTGCCAGCAGCCAAGGCCGGGGGGACTTACAAGAGACCCAGTACTTC. The chain combines TRBV3-1 with TRBJ2-5; 7 nucleotides agree with TRBD2. V shed 1 base and J 2 bases; nucleotides not matched to a gene: 7. The CDR3 is made up of 16 amino acids. The germline V gene encodes CDR1 LGHDT and CDR2 YNNKEL (reference sequence).

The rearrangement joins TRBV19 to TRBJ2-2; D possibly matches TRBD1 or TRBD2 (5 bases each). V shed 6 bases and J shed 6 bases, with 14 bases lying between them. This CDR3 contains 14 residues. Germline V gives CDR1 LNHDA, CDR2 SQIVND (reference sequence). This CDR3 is CASRSRVSAGELFF. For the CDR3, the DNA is TGTGCCAGTAGGAGCAGGGTTAGCGCCGGGGAGCTGTTTTTT.

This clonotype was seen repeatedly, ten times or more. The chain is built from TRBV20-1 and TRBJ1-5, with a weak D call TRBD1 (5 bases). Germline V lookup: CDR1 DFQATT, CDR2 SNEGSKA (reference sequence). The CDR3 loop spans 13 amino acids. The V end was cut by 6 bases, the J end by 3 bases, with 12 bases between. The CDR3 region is CSAGDGYNQPQHF. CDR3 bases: TGCAGTGCGGGGGACGGATACAATCAGCCCCAGCATTTT.

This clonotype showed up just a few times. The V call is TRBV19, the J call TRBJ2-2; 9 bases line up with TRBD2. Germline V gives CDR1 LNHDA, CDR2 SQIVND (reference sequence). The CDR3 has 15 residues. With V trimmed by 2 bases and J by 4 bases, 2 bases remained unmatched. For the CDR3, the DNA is TGTGCCAGTAGTATATTAGCGGGAGTCACCGGGGAGCTGTTTTTT. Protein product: CASSILAGVTGELFF.

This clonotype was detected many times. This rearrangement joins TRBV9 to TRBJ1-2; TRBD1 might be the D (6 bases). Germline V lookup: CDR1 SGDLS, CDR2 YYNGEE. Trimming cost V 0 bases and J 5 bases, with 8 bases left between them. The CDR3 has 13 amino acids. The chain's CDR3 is CASSVGGPYGYTF. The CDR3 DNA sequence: TGTGCCAGCAGCGTAGGGGGGCCGTATGGCTACACCTTC.

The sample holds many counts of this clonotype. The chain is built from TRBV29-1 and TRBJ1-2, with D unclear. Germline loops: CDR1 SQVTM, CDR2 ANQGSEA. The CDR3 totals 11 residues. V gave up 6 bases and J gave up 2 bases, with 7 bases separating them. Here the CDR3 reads CSVGQNYGYTF. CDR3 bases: TGCAGCGTAGGGCAGAACTATGGCTACACCTTC.

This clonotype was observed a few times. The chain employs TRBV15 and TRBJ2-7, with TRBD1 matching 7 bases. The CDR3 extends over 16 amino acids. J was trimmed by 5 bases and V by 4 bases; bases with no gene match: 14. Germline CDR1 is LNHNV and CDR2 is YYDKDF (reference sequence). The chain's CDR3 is CATSTRRQGNWDEQYF. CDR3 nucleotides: TGTGCCACCAGCACCAGAAGACAGGGAAATTGGGACGAGCAGTACTTC.

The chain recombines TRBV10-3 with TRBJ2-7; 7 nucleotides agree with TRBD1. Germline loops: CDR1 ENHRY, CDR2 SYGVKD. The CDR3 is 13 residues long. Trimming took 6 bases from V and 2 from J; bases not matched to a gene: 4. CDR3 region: CAIRPGQTYEQYF. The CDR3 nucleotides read TGTGCCATCAGACCGGGACAGACCTACGAGCAGTACTTC.

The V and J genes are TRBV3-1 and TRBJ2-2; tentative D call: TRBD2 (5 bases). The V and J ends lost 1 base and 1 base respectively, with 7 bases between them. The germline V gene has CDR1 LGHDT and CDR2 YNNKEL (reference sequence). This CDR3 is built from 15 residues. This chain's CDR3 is CASSQGGKNTGELFF. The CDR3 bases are TGTGCCAGCAGCCAAGGAGGGAAGAACACCGGGGAGCTGTTTTTT. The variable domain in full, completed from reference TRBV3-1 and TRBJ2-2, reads DTAVSQTPKYLVTQMGNDKSIKCEQNLGHDTMYWYKQDSKKFLKIMFSYNNKELIINETVPNRFSPKSPDKAHLNLHINSLELGDSAVYFCASSQGGKNTGELFFGEGSRLTVL.

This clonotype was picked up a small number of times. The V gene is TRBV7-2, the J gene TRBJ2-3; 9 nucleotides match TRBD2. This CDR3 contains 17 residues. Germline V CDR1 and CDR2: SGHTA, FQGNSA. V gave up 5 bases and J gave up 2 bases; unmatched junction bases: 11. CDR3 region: CASSPRWSGRNTDTQYF. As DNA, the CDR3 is TGTGCCAGCAGCCCCCGTTGGAGCGGGAGGAACACAGATACGCAGTATTTT.